Included here is one TCR beta chain sequence, with context. Its antigen is currently unknown. The data originate from a study of T cell repertoires in cytomegalovirus infection. Study-wide context: Shared public TCR beta signatures pointed to both CMV infection and a matching HLA type.

Each CDR3 protein is one row after TCRdb ran MiXCR on the reads. Here the sample spans 340,000 or so distinct CDR3 sequences, approximately 25% being singletons. Study-wide results and caveats: Summed frequency of shared TCR beta families picked out CMV carriers who also had the relevant HLA.

V gave up 0 bases and J gave up 5 bases; unmatched junction bases: 5. Germline V gives CDR1 LGHNT, CDR2 FRNRAP. The CDR3 covers 16 residues. Sequencing used cultured PBMCs, obtained from culture after CMV antigen stimulation. V gene TRBV12-5 combines with J gene TRBJ2-1, with 9 bases lining up with TRBD2. This clonotype was obtained from a human donor in good health (CMV status not recorded). Some clones in this sample may be carry-over from other donors' samples. CDR3 sequence reads: CASGLVLAGTNNEQFF. The CDR3 coding sequence is TGTGCTAGTGGTTTGGTCCTAGCGGGAACAAACAATGAGCAGTTCTTC. Full variable domain (missing parts from reference TRBV12-5 and TRBJ2-1): DARVTQTPRHKVTEMGQEVTMRCQPILGHNTVFWYRQTMMQGLELLAYFRNRAPLDDSGMPKDRFSAEMPDATLATLKIQPSEPRDSAVYFCASGLVLAGTNNEQFFGPGTRLTVL.